These T cell receptor beta chains were read from a single sample in a study of blood T cell repertoires in COVID-19. Using immunoSEQ multiplex PCR, the repertoire was profiled, and TCRdb retains in-frame clones only, with some absent. The data hold 100,000 to 120,000 clones, with roughly 85% observed a single time. The sample consisted of peripheral blood. Every receptor here comes from a woman older than 75 with active or convalescent COVID-19. CDR3s include the opening cysteine and the closing phenylalanine or tryptophan. D genes are given only for firm matches.

11 | NA | TRBJ2-2 | TRBV2 | CASSETVELFF
16 | TRBD1 | TRBJ1-4 | TRBV18 | CASSPRTGGSDEKLFF
16 | NA | TRBJ2-2 | TRBV30 | CACWFVQGFWEGELFF
16 | TRBD1 | TRBJ2-1 | TRBV5-1 | CASSSGQGVTYNEQFF
12 | NA | TRBJ1-2 | TRBV5-6 | CASSLIFDGYTF
13 | NA | TRBJ2-7 | TRBV5-6 | CASSGWASYEQYF
14 | NA | TRBJ1-2 | TRBV27 | CASSLYGQLGGYTF
12 | NA | TRBJ1-4 | TRBV6-5 | CASRGYGEKLFF
13 | TRBD1 | TRBJ1-2 | TRBV25-1 | CASKGQDLYGYTF
11 | NA | TRBJ2-7 | TRBV7-2 | CASSPSYEQYF
15 | NA | TRBJ2-7 | TRBV9 | CASSVSPHNSYEQYF
15 | NA | TRBJ1-2 | TRBV7-3 | CASSLTGSHNYGYTF
15 | NA | TRBJ2-7 | TRBV5-4 | CASSLVGRGRNEQYF
14 | NA | TRBJ1-2 | TRBV28 | CASKFRAAGYGYTF
13 | NA | TRBJ1-2 | TRBV7-8 | CASSLAHEYGYTF
17 | TRBD2 | TRBJ2-1 | TRBV4-2 | CASSRTSGTFTYNEQFF
14 | TRBD1 | TRBJ1-1 | TRBV7-2 | CASSPRTGLTEAFF
15 | TRBD1 | TRBJ1-1 | TRBV20-1 | CSASDPGQGDVEAFF
16 | TRBD1 | TRBJ2-3 | TRBV25-1 | CASSDRDRGRTDTQYF
14 | TRBD2 | TRBJ2-7 | TRBV7-9 | CASSLAGGSHEQYF
14 | TRBD2 | TRBJ2-1 | TRBV11-2 | CASSLDRLAGDKFF
16 | NA | TRBJ2-1 | TRBV5-1 | CASSLLATRIYNEQFF
15 | TRBD2 | TRBJ2-7 | TRBV4-3 | CASSKTSGRGYEQYF
14 | NA | TRBJ2-3 | TRBV7-2 | CASSLSVFTDTQYF
14 | TRBD1 | TRBJ2-2 | TRBV10-3 | CAMGRQGDTGELFF
16 | TRBD2 | TRBJ2-3 | TRBV5-1 | CASSLTVAGEADTQYF
15 | NA | TRBJ1-5 | TRBV27 | CASSYRNTPDQPQHF
16 | NA | TRBJ1-1 | TRBV19 | CASSGSTRGWNTEAFF
13 | NA | TRBJ2-1 | TRBV12-3/TRBV12-4 | CASSSRSYNEQFF
15 | NA | TRBJ2-1 | TRBV25-1 | CASRQLGSSYNEQFF
13 | TRBD1 | TRBJ1-1 | TRBV19 | CASRGQGVTEAFF
15 | NA | TRBJ2-2 | TRBV5-4 | CASSLTTANTGELFF
15 | TRBD1 | TRBJ2-2 | TRBV5-1 | CASSPRTGEVGELFF
16 | NA | TRBJ2-7 | TRBV5-1 | CASSWVLGGSEYEQYF
16 | TRBD1 | TRBJ1-2 | TRBV7-8 | CASSPFGQDTNYGYTF
14 | NA | TRBJ1-2 | TRBV5-1 | CASTYLGGRNGYTF
14 | TRBD1 | TRBJ1-1 | TRBV4-1 | CASSRDSRGTEAFF
12 | NA | TRBJ2-7 | TRBV12-3/TRBV12-4 | CASSPTGWVQYF
17 | TRBD2 | TRBJ2-3 | TRBV4-1 | CASSPRYGGLATDTQYF
15 | NA | TRBJ1-1 | TRBV5-6 | CASSLFGSEDTEAFF
13 | TRBD1 | TRBJ2-3 | TRBV5-4 | CASSSDRGDTQYF
17 | TRBD1 | TRBJ1-2 | TRBV5-1 | CASSMLRDRGANYGYTF
12 | NA | TRBJ1-1 | TRBV2 | CASSTQTAEAFF
15 | NA | TRBJ2-2 | TRBV19 | CASSSPPGVTGELFF
14 | TRBD1 | TRBJ1-2 | TRBV5-1 | CASSVGQPNYGYTF